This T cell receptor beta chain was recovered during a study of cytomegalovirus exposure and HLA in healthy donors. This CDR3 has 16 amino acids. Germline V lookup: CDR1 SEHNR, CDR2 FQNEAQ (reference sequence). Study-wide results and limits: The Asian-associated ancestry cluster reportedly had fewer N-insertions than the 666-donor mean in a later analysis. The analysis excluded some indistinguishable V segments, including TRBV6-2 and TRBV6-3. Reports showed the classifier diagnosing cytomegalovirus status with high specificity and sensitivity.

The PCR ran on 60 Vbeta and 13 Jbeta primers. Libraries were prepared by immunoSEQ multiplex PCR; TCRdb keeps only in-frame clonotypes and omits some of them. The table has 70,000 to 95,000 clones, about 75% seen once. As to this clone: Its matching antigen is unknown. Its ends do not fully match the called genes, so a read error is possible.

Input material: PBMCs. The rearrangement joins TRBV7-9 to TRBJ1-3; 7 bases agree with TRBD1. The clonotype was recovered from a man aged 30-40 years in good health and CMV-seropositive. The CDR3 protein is CSSSLVGGAAGNTIYF. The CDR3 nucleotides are TGTTCCAGCAGCCTCGTAGGGGGCGCGGCTGGAAACACCATATATTTT.